The 18 T cell receptor beta chains reported below all come from one sample, sequenced in a study of CD8 T cells in ankylosing spondylitis. Study-wide results and caveats: Seemingly characteristic of ankylosing spondylitis blood was a TCR beta motif consisting of eight highly homologous variants.

TCRdb recomputed calls from the 5' RACE reads with MiXCR, one row per CDR3 protein. The data show about 500,000 distinct CDR3 sequences, about 5.4% seen once. For these receptors, no antigen is known. The sequenced sample consisted of blood, either unsorted or a sorted T cell fraction (not recorded which). All receptors come from a male donor with ankylosing spondylitis.

Ten or more counts support this clonotype. The rearrangement uses TRBV5-1 and TRBJ2-3; D perhaps matches TRBD1 (6 bases). This CDR3 is 13 amino acids long. In germline, CDR1 is SGHRS, CDR2 YFSETQ. Trimming removed 3 bases at V and 4 bases at J, with 9 bases between. The CDR3 coding sequence is TGCGCCAGCAGCTCACAGGGTCCAGATACGCAGTATTTT. As protein: CASSSQGPDTQYF.

This clonotype was counted at least ten times. The genes are TRBV5-6 and TRBJ2-7; D is possibly TRBD1 (7 bases). The CDR3 loop spans 13 amino acids. V dropped 0 bases and J dropped 5 bases, with 9 bases sitting between them. Germline values: CDR1 SGHDT, CDR2 YYEEEE. The CDR3 DNA reads as TGTGCCAGCAGCTTGGTCAGGGGGGACGAGCAGTACTTC. As protein: CASSLVRGDEQYF.

This clonotype has at least ten counts. This rearrangement joins TRBV5-1 to TRBJ2-1; D uncertain. V lost 4 bases and J lost 8, with 16 bases in between. The CDR3 spans 14 residues. Germline values: CDR1 SGHRS, CDR2 YFSETQ. CDR3 DNA: TGCGCCAGCAGCCTGGGTAGGATTAGAGATGAGCAGTTCTTC. It encodes CASSLGRIRDEQFF.

The table lists this clonotype with many counts. The J gene is TRBJ1-6, the V gene TRBV28; D not resolved. V was clipped by 3 bases and J by 3 bases, with 15 bases between them. The CDR3 totals 17 residues. Per germline, CDR1 MDHEN and CDR2 SYDVKM. This CDR3 is CASSFGDLTNYNSPLHF. The CDR3 coding sequence is TGTGCCAGCAGTTTTGGCGACCTGACAAACTATAATTCACCCCTCCACTTT.

This clonotype was seen ten or more times. The V and J genes are TRBV20-1 and TRBJ1-3; D unclear. The length of the CDR3 is 14 residues. In germline, CDR1 is DFQATT, CDR2 SNEGSKA (reference sequence). The V end was cut by 3 bases, the J end by 2 bases, with 11 bases between. The chain's CDR3 is CSARKDRTGNTIYF. CDR3 bases: TGCAGTGCTAGGAAGGATCGGACTGGAAACACCATATATTTT.

This clonotype was recorded at least ten times. V and J are TRBV7-2 and TRBJ2-1; D is possibly TRBD2 (5 bases). The ends were cut back, 5 bases at V and 5 bases at J, with 19 bases in the middle. Germline V gene sequence: CDR1 SGHTA, CDR2 FQGNSA. The CDR3 covers 16 residues. CDR3 sequence reads: CASSPQAGLTHNEQFF. The CDR3 nucleotides are TGTGCCAGCAGCCCCCAGGCGGGTCTTACTCACAATGAGCAGTTCTTC.

At least ten counts were recorded for this clonotype. The genes are TRBV5-1 and TRBJ2-7; 7 bases match TRBD1. The V gene's germline CDR1 is SGHRS and CDR2 YFSETQ. V trimming: 4 bases; J trimming: 0 bases; junction bases outside the gene matches: 7. This CDR3 has 15 amino acids. CDR3 nucleotide sequence: TGCGCCAGCAGCGGAAGACAGGGACCCTCCTACGAGCAGTACTTC. Translating it yields CASSGRQGPSYEQYF.

The CDR3 sequence is CASSLVVGPRETQYF. CDR3 DNA: TGTGCCAGCAGCTTAGTGGTGGGCCCCCGGGAGACCCAGTACTTC. The rearrangement joins TRBV11-2 to TRBJ2-5; D gene uncertain. CDR3 length: 15 residues. The ends were cut back, 1 base at V and 5 bases at J, with 14 bases in the middle. Per germline, CDR1 SGHAT and CDR2 FQNNGV.

This clonotype was recorded at least ten times. The genes are TRBV5-1 and TRBJ2-7, with TRBD2 as a possible D gene (5 bases). Germline V gives CDR1 SGHRS, CDR2 YFSETQ. This CDR3 comprises 15 residues. V lost 1 base and J 4 bases, leaving 15 bases between the germline ends. The CDR3 coding sequence is TGCGCCAGCAGCTTGAAGGTGGGTTCGGGGTACGAGCAGTACTTC. Its translation is CASSLKVGSGYEQYF.

This clonotype showed up just a few times. The rearrangement joins TRBV4-3 to TRBJ1-6; a possible D gene is TRBD1 (5 bases). The ends were cut back, 1 base at V and 7 bases at J, with 14 bases in the middle. The CDR3 extends over 16 amino acids. Germline V CDR1 and CDR2: LGHNA, YSLEER. CDR3 region: CASSQVSRALNSPLHF. CDR3 sequence (DNA): TGCGCCAGCAGCCAAGTGAGCAGGGCCTTAAATTCACCCCTCCACTTT.

This clonotype was counted ten times or more. The chain carries TRBV18 and TRBJ1-1; 9 bases map to TRBD1. The V and J ends lost 3 bases and 0 bases, in that order; junction bases with no gene match: 5. The CDR3 contains 16 residues. The germline CDR1 and CDR2 sequences are KGHSH and LQKENI. CDR3 nucleotides: TGTGCCAGCTCACCTCGGACAGGGGTCATGAACACTGAAGCTTTCTTT. Amino acids: CASSPRTGVMNTEAFF.

This rearrangement joins TRBV3-1 to TRBJ2-7; the D is unclear. The germline V gene has CDR1 LGHDT and CDR2 YNNKEL (reference sequence). The CDR3 is 12 residues long. The V end was cut by 0 bases, the J end by 7 bases, with 7 bases between. The CDR3 sequence: CASSQDTREQYF. CDR3 DNA sequence: TGTGCCAGCAGCCAAGATACGCGAGAGCAGTACTTC.

This clonotype was recorded at least ten times. The chain is built from TRBV7-2 and TRBJ1-6, with TRBD1 matching over 7 bases. CDR3 length: 15 residues. With 1 base clipped from V and 10 bases from J, the junction kept 7 bases outside the gene matches. CDR1 and CDR2 from the germline V gene are SGHTA and FQGNSA. CDR3 sequence (DNA): TGTGCCAGCAGCTTAGGCACAGGGGCAGGGTCACCCCTCCACTTT. It is translated as CASSLGTGAGSPLHF.

This clonotype was picked up many times. The rearrangement links TRBV12-3 or TRBV12-4 to TRBJ1-6; a possible D gene is TRBD1 (5 bases). The V gene lost 2 bases and the J gene lost 16 bases, with 12 bases spanning the gap. The CDR3 covers 12 residues. CDR3 in amino acids: CASSLLTGPLHF. Here the CDR3 DNA reads TGTGCCAGCAGTTTACTGACGGGGCCTCTCCACTTT.

This clonotype was observed at least ten times. The gene calls are TRBV7-2 and TRBJ1-1, with 8 nucleotides matching TRBD1. The CDR3 contains 17 residues. The trim removed 2 bases at V and 5 bases at J, leaving 13 bases unmatched. CDR1 SGHTA and CDR2 FQGNSA come from the germline V gene. CDR3 in amino acids: CASSLKDRVRVKTEAFF. The CDR3 DNA reads as TGTGCCAGCAGCTTAAAGGACAGGGTTAGGGTAAAAACTGAAGCTTTCTTT.

Many counts were recorded for this clonotype. The rearrangement joins TRBV5-1 to TRBJ2-5; 11 nucleotides agree with TRBD1. The CDR3 is made up of 15 amino acids. The ends lost 0 bases at V and 5 bases at J; junction bases unmatched: 3. Germline CDR1 is SGHRS and CDR2 is YFSETQ. CDR3 in amino acids: CASSLGDRGSETQYF. In DNA form, the CDR3 reads TGCGCCAGCAGCTTGGGGGACAGGGGGTCGGAGACCCAGTACTTC.

In this sample, this clonotype turned up many times. The chain employs TRBV7-9 and TRBJ1-1; 8 bases agree with TRBD1. The CDR3 loop spans 13 amino acids. V shed 5 bases and J 6 bases; nucleotides not matched to a gene: 5. Per germline, CDR1 SEHNR and CDR2 FQNEAQ (reference sequence). CDR3 amino acids: CASSPRGQAEAFF. DNA of the CDR3: TGTGCCAGCAGCCCGAGGGGACAGGCTGAAGCTTTCTTT.

This clonotype has a count of ten or more. V usage is TRBV21-1 and J usage is TRBJ1-2. TRBV21-1 is reported as a pseudogene. This CDR3 has 11 residues. CDR3 DNA: TGTGCCAGCAGCTCCTTCAGGGGCTACACCTTC. Protein product: CASSSFRGYTF.